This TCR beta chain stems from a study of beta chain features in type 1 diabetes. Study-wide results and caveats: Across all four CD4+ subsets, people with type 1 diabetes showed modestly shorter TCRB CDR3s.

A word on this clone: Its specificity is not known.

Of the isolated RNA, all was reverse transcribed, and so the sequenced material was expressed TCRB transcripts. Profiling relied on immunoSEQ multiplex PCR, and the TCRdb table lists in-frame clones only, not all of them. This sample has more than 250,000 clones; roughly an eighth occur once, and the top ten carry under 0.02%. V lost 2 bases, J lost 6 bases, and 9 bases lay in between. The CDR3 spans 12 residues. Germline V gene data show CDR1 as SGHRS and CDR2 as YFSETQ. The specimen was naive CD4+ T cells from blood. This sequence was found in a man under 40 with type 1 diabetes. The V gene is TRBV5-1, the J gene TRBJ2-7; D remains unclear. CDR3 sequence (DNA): TGCGCCAGCAGCTTTGAGTTTTCCGAGCAGTACTTC. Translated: CASSFEFSEQYF.